These T cell receptor beta chains were read from a single sample in a study of beta chain features in type 1 diabetes. This table comes from immunoSEQ multiplex PCR, and its TCRdb copy is limited to in-frame clones, with some not included. Of around 430,000 clones listed, about 32% are singletons. Sequencing input: naive CD4+ T cells from blood. Every receptor here comes from a man between 18 and 35 years old in good health. Each CDR3 is given with its conserved first and last residue. A D gene is named only where the DNA matches it firmly. The size field is filled for only some rows; it gives once, few, many or a size class.

NA TRBJ2-2 NA TRBV9 TGTGCCAGCAGCCCCAGGCCGTCAAGTAACACCGGGGAGCTGTTTTTT CASSPRPSSNTGELFF
NA TRBJ2-1 TRBD2 TRBV9 TGTGCCAGCAGCGTTAGCGGGGGCTCCTACAATGAGCAGTTCTTC CASSVSGGSYNEQFF
NA TRBJ2-3 NA TRBV6-1 TGTGCCAGCAGGCGGGACCCCGGAGCAGATACGCAGTATTTT CASRRDPGADTQYF
NA TRBJ2-1 TRBD2 TRBV5-1 TGCGCCAGCAGCCCATGGACTAGCGACTACAATGAGCAGTTCTTC CASSPWTSDYNEQFF
NA TRBJ2-7 TRBD1 TRBV15 TGTGCCACCAGCCGGGACAGGGGCTACGAGCAGTACTTC CATSRDRGYEQYF
few TRBJ2-1 NA TRBV14 TGTGCCAGCAGCCTTGCCCGTATATATGGGCAGTTCTTC CASSLARIYGQFF
NA TRBJ2-1 TRBD2 TRBV6-1 TGTGCCAGCAGTGCCCTAGCGGGGAGCCTCCGTAGCAATGAGCAGTTCTTC CASSALAGSLRSNEQFF
NA TRBJ1-5 TRBD1 TRBV7-9 TGTGCCAGCAGCGGTACAGGGGGCAGCAATCAGCCCCAGCATTTT CASSGTGGSNQPQHF
NA TRBJ2-3 TRBD1 TRBV5-4 TGTGCCAGCAGCTTCACAGGGGTCACAGATACGCAGTATTTT CASSFTGVTDTQYF
few TRBJ2-7 NA TRBV14 TGTGCCAGCAGCCAAGAGTTGCAGTCGCACCAGCAGTACTTC CASSQELQSHQQYF
NA TRBJ2-3 TRBD2 TRBV7-3 TGTGCCAGCAGCTCTAGCGGGAGAAGGTCAGATACGCAGTATTTT CASSSSGRRSDTQYF
NA TRBJ1-5 NA TRBV27 TGTGCCAGCAGTTTATTCGCAGCAGGAGGGGATCAGCCCCAGCATTTT CASSLFAAGGDQPQHF
few TRBJ1-1 NA TRBV4-3 TGCGCCAGCAGCCAGGTTTACCAGGGGCGAACTTTCTTT CASSQVYQGRTFF
few TRBJ2-1 NA TRBV5-4 TGTGCCAGCAGCCAACCGGGACTCCTCTACAATGAGCAGTTCTTC CASSQPGLLYNEQFF
NA TRBJ2-2 NA TRBV11-3 TGTGCCAGCAGCTTAGATCCGGCCGGGGAGCTGTTTTTT CASSLDPAGELFF
few TRBJ2-7 TRBD1 TRBV19 TGTGCCAGTAGTACCAAGACAGGGAGTCGCTACGAGCAGTACTTC CASSTKTGSRYEQYF
NA TRBJ2-5 NA TRBV28 TGTGCCAGCAGTTTGAGGGAGACCCAGTACTTC CASSLRETQYF
NA TRBJ1-2 TRBD1 TRBV7-2 TGTGCCAGCAGATATACAGGGGGAAGCTATGGCTACACCTTC CASRYTGGSYGYTF
few TRBJ1-1 NA TRBV7-9 TGTGCCAGCAGCCGGGGAACTGAAGCTTTCTTT CASSRGTEAFF
NA TRBJ2-3 TRBD2 TRBV9 TGTGCCAGCAGCGTAGGCGCGGGAGGGCACACAGATACGCAGTATTTT CASSVGAGGHTDTQYF
NA TRBJ2-2 TRBD1 TRBV28 TGTGCCAGCAGTCCCGACAGGGTCGTTAGGGAGCTGTTTTTT CASSPDRVVRELFF
NA TRBJ2-1 TRBD2 TRBV7-9 TGTGCCAGCAGCGAGAAGCGGGAGGCAAACCATGAGCAGTTCTTC CASSEKREANHEQFF
few TRBJ2-7 NA TRBV30 TGTGCGTGGTCGGGGACATCGGTACCTTACGAGCAGTACTTC CAWSGTSVPYEQYF
NA TRBJ2-7 NA TRBV20-1 TGCAGTGCTAGTTACGAGCAGTACTTC CSASYEQYF
NA TRBJ2-7 NA TRBV18 TGTGCCAGCTCACCTTTAACAGGGCTCCACGAGCAGTACTTC CASSPLTGLHEQYF
few TRBJ2-3 NA TRBV30 TGTGCCTGGAGTCTACCCCCCACAGATACGCAGTATTTT CAWSLPPTDTQYF
once TRBJ2-2 TRBD2 TRBV4-3 TGCGCCAGCAGCCAAGAACTCACTAGCGGGAGTTCGGGGACCGGGGAGCTGTTTTTT CASSQELTSGSSGTGELFF
NA TRBJ2-3 NA TRBV29-1 TGCAGCGTTGGGAGAGATACGCAGTATTTT CSVGRDTQYF
NA TRBJ2-7 NA TRBV18 TGTGCCAGCTCACCAGACAGGCTCCCCGAGCAGTACTTC CASSPDRLPEQYF
NA TRBJ2-2 NA TRBV30 TGTGCCTGGAGTCAGGAGATGTCGAACACCGGGGAGCTGTTTTTT CAWSQEMSNTGELFF
NA TRBJ2-5 TRBD2 TRBV30 TGTGCCTGGACCTTACCCAGCGGGAGGGTATGGGAGACCCAGTACTTC CAWTLPSGRVWETQYF
few TRBJ2-7 NA TRBV7-9 TGTGCCAGCAGCCCGGAGTACGAGCAGTACTTC CASSPEYEQYF
NA TRBJ2-4 NA TRBV7-2 TGTGCCAGCAGCTTTTGGGCCCAACGAGCCCACATTCAGTACTTC CASSFWAQRAHIQYF
once TRBJ2-2 NA TRBV28 TGTGCCAGCAAGTTCCCAGGGGAAACCGGGGAGCTGTTTTTT CASKFPGETGELFF
NA TRBJ2-5 NA TRBV4-2 TGTGCCAGCAGCCAAGGACCTCTGGGATTCGGAGAGACCCAGTACTTC CASSQGPLGFGETQYF
NA TRBJ2-7 NA TRBV10-2 TGCGCCAGCAGTCCTAGTATCTACGAGCAGTACTTC CASSPSIYEQYF
NA TRBJ2-1 NA TRBV2 TGTGCCAGCAGTGCTGACGGGCCTACCTACAATGAGCAGTTCTTC CASSADGPTYNEQFF
NA TRBJ2-7 TRBD1 TRBV5-1 TGCGCCAGCAGCCTCCTGCCCGGCAGGGGGCTATACGAGCAGTACTTC CASSLLPGRGLYEQYF
NA TRBJ1-2 NA TRBV30 TGTGCCTGGAGTGTACTGAAGGTTTCCTATGGCTACACCTTC CAWSVLKVSYGYTF
NA TRBJ1-4 TRBD1 TRBV29-1 TGCAGCGTATTAAGGACAGGAAGTGACGAAAAACTGTTTTTT CSVLRTGSDEKLFF
few TRBJ2-2 NA TRBV2 TGTGCCAGCAGGACCGACAACACCGGGGAGCTGTTTTTT CASRTDNTGELFF
few TRBJ1-2 NA TRBV9 TGTGCCAGCAGCCCCTATCGAGGGAACTATGGCTACACCTTC CASSPYRGNYGYTF
NA TRBJ2-1 TRBD2 TRBV30 TGTGCCTGGACTAGCGGGAGGTACAATGAGCAGTTCTTC CAWTSGRYNEQFF
NA TRBJ2-7 TRBD2 TRBV9 TGTGCCAGCAGCGAGGGACTAGCGGGAGATAGGTACGAGCAGTACTTC CASSEGLAGDRYEQYF
NA TRBJ2-3 TRBD2 TRBV2 TGTGCCAGCAGTGTCCTAGCGGGAGGGGAAGATACGCAGTATTTT CASSVLAGGEDTQYF
NA TRBJ2-7 TRBD1 TRBV2 TGTGCCAGCAGTGAAGCGCTTAGGACAGGGGGGTACGAGCAGTACTTC CASSEALRTGGYEQYF
few TRBJ2-5 TRBD2 TRBV5-6 TGTGCCAGCAGCTGGGAGGCGGGAGGGGAAGAGACCCAGTACTTC CASSWEAGGEETQYF
few TRBJ2-5 TRBD1 TRBV13 TGTGCCAGCAGCCTTGGACAGGGAGGTTTACAAGAGACCCAGTACTTC CASSLGQGGLQETQYF
NA TRBJ2-1 TRBD2 TRBV18 TGTGCCAGCTCACCACCGACCGGGACTAGCGTCTACAATGAGCAGTTCTTC CASSPPTGTSVYNEQFF
few TRBJ1-5 NA TRBV28 TGTGCCAGTCGCGACTTCGGGCTGCCCCAGCATTTT CASRDFGLPQHF
few TRBJ2-7 NA TRBV30 TGTGCCTGGAAGCCCCCTTCCTACGAGCAGTACTTC CAWKPPSYEQYF
few TRBJ1-2 TRBD1 TRBV30 TGTGCCTGGAGTGTACAAACAGGGGGCTATGGCTACACCTTC CAWSVQTGGYGYTF
few TRBJ1-4 NA TRBV7-9 TGTGCCAGCAGCTTCCTCCGACAGGAGCTAAATGAAAAACTGTTTTTT CASSFLRQELNEKLFF
NA TRBJ2-5 NA TRBV7-9 TGTGCCAGCAGCAGCCTAGGGGGGAGACGAGAGACCCAGTACTTC CASSSLGGRRETQYF
NA TRBJ2-7 TRBD2 TRBV11-2 TGTGCCAGCAGACGACTAGCGGGCACCTACGAGCAGTACTTC CASRRLAGTYEQYF
few TRBJ2-1 TRBD1 TRBV29-1 TGCAGCTCCAGGGGACAGAGCTCCTACAATGAGCAGTTCTTC CSSRGQSSYNEQFF
NA TRBJ2-7 NA TRBV7-2 TGTGCCAGCAGCTTAGAAACGGGGCGAACCTACGAGCAGTACTTC CASSLETGRTYEQYF
once TRBJ2-7 NA TRBV29-1 TGCAGCGTTGCCCGGACAGCCTACGAGCAGTACTTC CSVARTAYEQYF
NA TRBJ2-3 TRBD2 TRBV30 TGTGCCTGGAGTGGGACTAGCGGGAGGACAGATACGCAGTATTTT CAWSGTSGRTDTQYF